The sequence of this TCR beta chain was determined in a study of PD-L1 blockade in urothelial cancer. On the study more broadly: About nine tenths of the roughly 29 patients comprised males who had bladder-origin urothelial cancer. Blood was analyzed 3 weeks (second dose) and 6 weeks after treatment start. Whole-study results and caveats: It was durable-benefit patients whose tumor-associated blood clones expanded more at 3 weeks.

TCRdb's copy holds only in-frame clones and misses some; the assay was immunoSEQ multiplex PCR. This table has around 33,000 clones, about 88% appearing once. Noted time point: peripheral blood 6 weeks after treatment start. About this clone: The antigen is unknown.

CDR3 length equals 15 residues. Trimming took 5 bases from V and 3 from J; bases not matched to a gene: 8. Germline CDR1 reads SQVTM; CDR2 reads ANQGSEA. This chain joins TRBV29-1 and TRBJ2-2, with TRBD2 matching 8 bases. Sample: PBMCs, taken around atezolizumab (anti-PD-L1) treatment. The sequence was collected from a man older than 75 with urothelial cancer. CDR3 sequence reads: CSVLRGGRHTGELFF. The CDR3 DNA reads as TGCAGCGTTTTAAGGGGCGGGAGGCACACCGGGGAGCTGTTTTTT.